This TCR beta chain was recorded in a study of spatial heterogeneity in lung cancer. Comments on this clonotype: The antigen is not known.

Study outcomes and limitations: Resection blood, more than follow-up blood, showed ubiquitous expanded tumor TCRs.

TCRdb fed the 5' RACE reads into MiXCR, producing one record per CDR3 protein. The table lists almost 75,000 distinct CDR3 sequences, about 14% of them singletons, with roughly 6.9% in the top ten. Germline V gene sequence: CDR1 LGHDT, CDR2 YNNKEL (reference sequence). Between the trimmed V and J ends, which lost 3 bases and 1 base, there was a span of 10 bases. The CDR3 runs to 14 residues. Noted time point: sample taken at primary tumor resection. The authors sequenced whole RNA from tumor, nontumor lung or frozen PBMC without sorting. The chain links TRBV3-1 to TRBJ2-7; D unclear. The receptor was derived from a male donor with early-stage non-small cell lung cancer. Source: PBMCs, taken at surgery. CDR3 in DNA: TGTGCCAGCAGCCATACAGCCCTATCCTACGAGCAGTACTTC. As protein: CASSHTALSYEQYF.